The sequence of this T cell receptor (beta chain) was determined in a study of radiation and T cells in renal cell carcinoma. Overall study: Nephrectomy followed 15 Gy stereotactic body radiation by 4 weeks. Regarding the study as a whole: Top tumor clonotypes rose in blood 2 weeks post-radiation, then contracted.

In regard to this clone: Antigen specificity is unknown.

The table came from immunoSEQ multiplex PCR; TCRdb's copy has only in-frame clones and leaves some out. The profile covers 150,000 or so clones, with approximately 87% appearing a single time and roughly a quarter taken by the ten largest. V was pared by 5 bases and J by 4 bases, with 11 bases between. This CDR3 is 13 amino acids long. Germline CDR1 is MNHEY and CDR2 is SVGAGI. Time point defined: baseline pretreatment blood. Treatment reported: 15 Gy SBRT to primary tumor, nephrectomy 4 weeks later. Blood was sampled at baseline, 2 weeks and 4 weeks after SBRT. This rearrangement joins TRBV6-5 to TRBJ2-5; no firm D call. This receptor was obtained from a woman between 45 and 65 years old with renal cell carcinoma. The material was blood, obtained from a patient whose treatment included radiotherapy and nephrectomy. The CDR3 DNA reads as TGTGCCAGCAGTGTCCGGACGGTAGAGACCCAGTACTTC. The encoded protein is CASSVRTVETQYF.